A selection of T cell receptor beta chains follows, all from one sample in a study of cytomegalovirus exposure and HLA in healthy donors. Profiled with immunoSEQ multiplex PCR; TCRdb holds only in-frame clones, not every one. Of some 100,000 clones in the sample, about 79% were seen once. The sample comprised PBMCs. The source of these receptors is a female donor in good health and CMV-seropositive. CDR3s leave out the opening cysteine and the closing phenylalanine or tryptophan. The order of the fields is V gene, J gene, clone size, CDR3 protein. The listing skips clone size in some rows; elsewhere it reads once, few, many or a size class.

V gene: TRBV7-6
J gene: TRBJ2-7
clone size: .
CDR3 protein: ASSSLTGKNYEQY

V gene: TRBV10-1
J gene: TRBJ2-2
clone size: .
CDR3 protein: ASSPRTGISGELF

V gene: TRBV7-9
J gene: TRBJ1-2
clone size: .
CDR3 protein: ASSLGEGRTYGYT

V gene: TRBV7-9
J gene: TRBJ2-7
clone size: .
CDR3 protein: ASSLEVKQGKAEQY

V gene: TRBV5-1
J gene: TRBJ1-1
clone size: .
CDR3 protein: ASSLDRELAEAF

V gene: TRBV18
J gene: TRBJ1-2
clone size: .
CDR3 protein: ASSPAQLVYGYT

V gene: TRBV2
J gene: TRBJ2-7
clone size: .
CDR3 protein: ASSAPYEQY

V gene: TRBV5-5
J gene: TRBJ2-1
clone size: few
CDR3 protein: ASSLASGASGPRGQF

V gene: TRBV27
J gene: TRBJ2-1
clone size: .
CDR3 protein: ASSFRGSYNEQF

V gene: TRBV6-1
J gene: TRBJ1-5
clone size: .
CDR3 protein: ASSDLDQPQH

V gene: TRBV27
J gene: TRBJ2-1
clone size: .
CDR3 protein: ASPTGLAGGSNEQF

V gene: TRBV10-3
J gene: TRBJ2-1
clone size: .
CDR3 protein: AISELGGSSYNEQF

V gene: TRBV12-5
J gene: TRBJ2-1
clone size: .
CDR3 protein: ASGSWTGLYNEQF

V gene: TRBV19
J gene: TRBJ1-4
clone size: .
CDR3 protein: ASSIEGANEKLF

V gene: TRBV9
J gene: TRBJ2-1
clone size: once
CDR3 protein: TSSVGPGTGEIEQF

V gene: TRBV7-8
J gene: TRBJ1-1
clone size: once
CDR3 protein: ASSLGQAETEAF

V gene: TRBV29-1
J gene: TRBJ2-3
clone size: .
CDR3 protein: SVELAGTEVDTQY

V gene: TRBV7-2
J gene: TRBJ1-1
clone size: .
CDR3 protein: ASSLFQGRPEAF

V gene: TRBV19
J gene: TRBJ2-6
clone size: .
CDR3 protein: ASSILGSGANVLT

V gene: TRBV10-1
J gene: TRBJ1-1
clone size: .
CDR3 protein: ASSEVAGGVSEAF

V gene: TRBV5-6
J gene: TRBJ1-5
clone size: once
CDR3 protein: ASSLEGARDRDQPQH

V gene: TRBV6-5
J gene: TRBJ1-3
clone size: .
CDR3 protein: ASRTQGTSGNTIY

V gene: TRBV5-1
J gene: TRBJ2-1
clone size: .
CDR3 protein: ASIPGGEYNEQL

V gene: TRBV5-8
J gene: TRBJ1-1
clone size: once
CDR3 protein: ASSGGTVRAEAF

V gene: TRBV5-1
J gene: TRBJ1-2
clone size: .
CDR3 protein: ASRMTGGEGRYT

V gene: TRBV30
J gene: TRBJ2-2
clone size: .
CDR3 protein: AWSGCRLVAGELF

V gene: TRBV19
J gene: TRBJ2-4
clone size: .
CDR3 protein: ASSTRTGRVHSQY

V gene: TRBV4-1
J gene: TRBJ1-6
clone size: .
CDR3 protein: ASSHPGTNSPLH

V gene: TRBV6-5
J gene: TRBJ1-6
clone size: .
CDR3 protein: ASSYGEGLLSPLH

V gene: TRBV5-1
J gene: TRBJ2-3
clone size: .
CDR3 protein: ASRAGPAGDTQY

V gene: TRBV11-3
J gene: TRBJ2-2
clone size: .
CDR3 protein: ASSLADTGELF

V gene: TRBV4-2
J gene: TRBJ1-2
clone size: .
CDR3 protein: ASSRTITGVVYGYT

V gene: TRBV7-9
J gene: TRBJ2-4
clone size: .
CDR3 protein: SSSRDRGNIQY

V gene: TRBV11-2
J gene: TRBJ2-7
clone size: .
CDR3 protein: ASSPKGYEQY

V gene: TRBV9
J gene: TRBJ2-7
clone size: few
CDR3 protein: ASSGGLLSYEQY

V gene: TRBV5-6
J gene: TRBJ2-3
clone size: .
CDR3 protein: ASRASGRTDTQY

V gene: TRBV6-1
J gene: TRBJ2-1
clone size: .
CDR3 protein: ASRTPASAHNEQF

V gene: TRBV5-1
J gene: TRBJ2-2
clone size: .
CDR3 protein: ASSLAAGIRSTGELF

V gene: TRBV30
J gene: TRBJ1-5
clone size: .
CDR3 protein: AWAPETGRSNQPQH

V gene: TRBV5-5
J gene: TRBJ2-7
clone size: .
CDR3 protein: ASSSGQGYEQY